The TCR beta chain described here comes from a study of pediatric ulcerative colitis. Study summary: Most patients had pancolitis, and two had left-sided colitis. Study observations and caveats: Compared with controls, ulcerative colitis showed greater blood-rectum clone sharing. Blood samples from two patients yielded substantially fewer templates and were excluded from blood-rectal overlap analysis. All ulcerative colitis patients, but no controls, carried a couple of rectal clonotypes.

One to two pinch biopsies were taken from the rectum during colonoscopy. A note on this clone: Its antigen is not known.

The germline CDR1 and CDR2 sequences are SGHRS and YFSETQ. CDR3 length equals 15 residues. Trimming left V 3 bases short and J 5 bases short, with 17 bases between. Using immunoSEQ multiplex PCR, the repertoire was profiled, and TCRdb retains in-frame clones only, with some absent. There are around 40,000 clones in the sample; roughly 82% occur only once, and about 9.1% lies in the top ten. This chain joins TRBV5-1 and TRBJ2-5, with D perhaps matching TRBD1 or TRBD2 (5 bases each). Sequenced: gut tissue. The source is a boy between 10 and 17 years old with severe ulcerative colitis. The DNA of the CDR3 is TGCGCCAGCAGCTCCCTCCCAGGGTCGGGGGAGACCCAGTACTTC. It yields the protein CASSSLPGSGETQYF. Combining the CDR3 with reference TRBV5-1 and TRBJ2-5 gives the whole variable domain KAGVTQTPRYLIKTRGQQVTLSCSPISGHRSVSWYQQTPGQGLQFLFEYFSETQRNKGNFPGRFSGRQFSNSRSEMNVSTLELGDSALYLCASSSLPGSGETQYFGPGTRLLVL.